Below, 27 T cell receptor beta chains from the same sample are listed, as sequenced in a study of PD-L1 blockade in urothelial cancer. Sample time point: peripheral blood 6 weeks after treatment start. The data were produced by immunoSEQ multiplex PCR, yet TCRdb's version contains in-frame clones alone and is incomplete. Seen here are about 110,000 clones, less than 95% observed once, and the top ten hold under 5%. The specimen comprised PBMCs, sampled around atezolizumab (anti-PD-L1) treatment. These receptor sequences come from a man in his sixties with urothelial cancer.

The V call is TRBV7-2, the J call TRBJ2-3, with TRBD2 matching over 13 bases. CDR1 SGHTA and CDR2 FQGNSA come from the germline V gene. This CDR3 is 17 amino acids long. V shed 2 bases, J shed 1 base, and the junction held 3 bases outside the gene matches. As DNA, the CDR3 is TGTGCCAGCAGCTTAATGGGACTAGCGGGACGCACAGATACGCAGTATTTT. Protein sequence: CASSLMGLAGRTDTQYF.

The V gene is TRBV5-1, the J gene TRBJ2-5; no clear D gene. The CDR3 totals 15 residues. The V gene's germline CDR1 is SGHRS and CDR2 YFSETQ. Trimming cost V 0 bases and J 7 bases, with 16 bases left between them. The CDR3 loop is CASSLGGSTESTQYF. The CDR3 DNA reads TGCGCCAGCAGCTTGGGAGGCTCGACGGAATCGACCCAGTACTTC.

This chain connects TRBV9 to TRBJ2-3, with D possibly matching TRBD1 (5 bases). V lost 10 bases, J lost 8 bases, and 17 bases lay in between. The length of the CDR3 is 12 residues. CDR1 and CDR2 from the germline V gene are SGDLS and YYNGEE. CDR3 residues: CASIPVGPTQYF. In DNA, the CDR3 is TGTGCCTCCATCCCCGTGGGGCCTACGCAGTATTTT. The entire variable domain, with the rest obtained from reference TRBV9 and TRBJ2-3, is as follows: DSGVTQTPKHLITATGQRVTLRCSPRSGDLSVYWYQQSLDQGLQFLIQYYNGEERAKGNILERFSAQQFPDLHSELNLSSLELGDSALYFCASIPVGPTQYFGPGTRLTVL.

The chain uses TRBV29-1 and TRBJ2-7; D not certain. The V gene's germline CDR1 is SQVTM and CDR2 ANQGSEA. This CDR3 spans 14 amino acids. Trimming cost V 4 bases and J 0 bases, with 13 bases left between them. CDR3 protein: CSVVVYRFSYEQYF. CDR3 coding DNA: TGCAGCGTTGTTGTTTATCGGTTCTCCTACGAGCAGTACTTC.

The rearrangement uses TRBV4-1 and TRBJ2-2, with TRBD2 matching over 7 bases. The CDR3 is 16 residues long. The V segment lost 5 bases and the J segment 1 base; nucleotides outside the gene matches: 7. The germline gives CDR1 MGHRA, CDR2 YSYEKL. The CDR3 coding sequence is TGCGCCAGCAGCAGGATGACGGGAGGGAACACCGGGGAGCTGTTTTTT. Translated, it gives CASSRMTGGNTGELFF.

This sequence joins TRBV5-1 and TRBJ2-7; TRBD1 matches at 10 bases. Germline CDR1 and CDR2: SGHRS and YFSETQ. J gave up 2 bases and V 4 bases, and 3 bases lay outside the gene matches. This CDR3 is built from 14 residues. The CDR3 DNA reads TGCGCCAGCAGCGGGGGACAGGGGCCCTACGAGCAGTACTTC. It encodes CASSGGQGPYEQYF.

The chain couples TRBV6-5 to TRBJ2-3; 8 bases align to TRBD2. The CDR3 sequence is 15 residues long. CDR1 MNHEY and CDR2 SVGAGI come from the germline V gene. Losses at the gene ends were 0 bases for V and 6 bases for J; bases not matched to a gene: 5. The DNA for the CDR3 is TGTGCCAGCAGTTACTCCCCGGGAGGGGCTGATACGCAGTATTTT. Translated, it gives CASSYSPGGADTQYF.

J is TRBJ1-4 and V is TRBV19, with unresolved D. The germline V and J ends were trimmed by 4 bases and 5 bases, with 17 bases remaining between them. The CDR3 is made up of 16 amino acids. Germline V lookup: CDR1 LNHDA, CDR2 SQIVND (reference sequence). This CDR3 reads CASSNTNGLFNEKLFF. In DNA, the CDR3 is TGTGCCAGTAGTAACACCAACGGACTTTTCAATGAAAAACTGTTTTTT.

The chain has TRBV19 and TRBJ1-1, with 9 nucleotides matching TRBD1. Germline lookup yields CDR1 LNHDA and CDR2 SQIVND (reference sequence). The CDR3 runs to 13 residues. V lost 5 bases to trimming and J lost 4 bases; unmatched junction nucleotides: 2. The CDR3 loop is CASSGGQGTEAFF. The CDR3 bases are TGTGCCAGTAGTGGGGGACAGGGCACTGAAGCTTTCTTT.

This rearrangement joins TRBV5-4 to TRBJ1-2, with a tentative D call TRBD1 (5 bases). Between the trimmed V and J ends, which lost 4 bases and 0 bases, there was a span of 13 bases. Germline assignment: CDR1 SGHNT and CDR2 YYREEE (reference sequence). The CDR3 consists of 15 residues. The CDR3 DNA follows: TGTGCCAGCAGCCTCGCGGGGGGAGCTAACTATGGCTACACCTTC. Protein product: CASSLAGGANYGYTF.

This clone was recorded only once. This chain connects TRBV5-6 to TRBJ2-6; D unclear. Germline CDR1 is SGHDT and CDR2 is YYEEEE. The CDR3 is made up of 15 amino acids. Trimming shortened V by 6 bases and J by 0 bases, and 10 bases separated the two germline ends. CDR3 residues: CASMGRGSGANVLTF. The CDR3 region has the DNA TGTGCCAGCATGGGTCGAGGCTCTGGGGCCAACGTCCTGACTTTC. The full variable domain, rest sourced from reference TRBV5-6 and TRBJ2-6, is DAGVTQSPTHLIKTRGQQVTLRCSPKSGHDTVSWYQQALGQGPQFIFQYYEEEERQRGNFPDRFSGHQFPNYSSELNVNALLLGDSALYLCASMGRGSGANVLTFGAGSRLTVL.

For the CDR3, the DNA is TGTGCCAGTAACCCTTGGACAGATCAGCCCCAGCATTTT. Translating gives CASNPWTDQPQHF. V and J are TRBV19 and TRBJ1-5, with a weak D call TRBD1 (6 bases). CDR1 LNHDA and CDR2 SQIVND come from the germline V gene (reference sequence). The CDR3 has 13 amino acids. V dropped 7 bases and J dropped 5 bases, with 12 bases sitting between them.

The chain recombines TRBV9 with TRBJ2-1, with 11 bases fitting TRBD2. The CDR3 extends over 15 amino acids. The germline gives CDR1 SGDLS, CDR2 YYNGEE. V trimming: 4 bases; J trimming: 8 bases; junction bases outside the gene matches: 8. In nucleotides, the CDR3 is TGTGCCAGCAGCCCACTAGCGGGGGTGAACGATGAGCAGTTCTTC. This codes for CASSPLAGVNDEQFF.

This rearrangement joins TRBV19 to TRBJ1-5; 9 bases fit TRBD1. V shed 7 bases and J 4 bases; nucleotides not matched to a gene: 5. The CDR3 is 14 amino acids. Germline V gene sequence: CDR1 LNHDA, CDR2 SQIVND (reference sequence). The DNA of the CDR3 is TGTGCCAGTATTCGGGACAGGGATAATCAGCCCCAGCATTTT. This encodes CASIRDRDNQPQHF. The full variable domain, with the rest looked up from reference TRBV19 and TRBJ1-5, is DGGITQSPKYLFRKEGQNVTLSCEQNLNHDAMYWYRQDPGQGLRLIYYSQIVNDFQKGDIAEGYSVSREKKESFPLTVTSAQKNPTAFYLCASIRDRDNQPQHFGDGTRLSIL.

This sequence joins TRBV6-5 and TRBJ2-7; TRBD1 might be the D (6 bases). Germline V CDR1 and CDR2: MNHEY, SVGAGI. This CDR3 contains 16 residues. Trimming stripped 0 bases from V and 0 bases from J, with 12 bases between. CDR3 DNA sequence: TGTGCCAGCAGTTACTCGAGCCAGGGGTACTCCTACGAGCAGTACTTC. Translating gives CASSYSSQGYSYEQYF.

The J gene is TRBJ2-2, the V gene TRBV30, with a tentative D call TRBD2 (5 bases). Trimming stripped 0 bases from V and 3 bases from J, with 11 bases between. The CDR3 sequence is 15 residues long. The germline CDR1 and CDR2 sequences are GTSNPN and SVGIG (reference sequence). CDR3 DNA sequence: TGTGCCTGGAGTGTGAGGGCAGGTTACACCGGGGAGCTGTTTTTT. This translates into CAWSVRAGYTGELFF.

The chain joins TRBV7-2 to TRBJ2-1; D is perhaps TRBD1 (6 bases). Germline loops: CDR1 SGHTA, CDR2 FQGNSA. V was trimmed by 1 base and J by 0 bases, leaving 10 bases between them. The CDR3 has 16 amino acids. The CDR3 DNA sequence: TGTGCCAGCAGCTTAGGCGCGGACAGCTCCTACAATGAGCAGTTCTTC. Translated: CASSLGADSSYNEQFF.

Concerning this clone itself: The sample holds other DNA sequences that translate to the same CDR3. The chain links TRBV6-1 to TRBJ1-2, with D possibly matching TRBD1 (5 bases). The germline CDR1 and CDR2 sequences are MNHNS and SASEGT. The CDR3 has 13 residues. Trimming took 0 bases from V and 8 from J, leaving 10 bases between them. This chain's CDR3 is CASSEARVYGYTF. In nucleotides, the CDR3 is TGTGCCAGCAGTGAAGCCAGGGTATACGGCTACACCTTC.

The chain joins TRBV7-2 to TRBJ2-1; D is unresolved. The CDR3 spans 16 residues. Germline loops: CDR1 SGHTA, CDR2 FQGNSA. V lost 5 bases and J lost 0, with 14 bases in between. The CDR3 nucleotides read TGTGCCAGCAGCCCAACACCAGGTAGCTCCTACAATGAGCAGTTCTTC. This translates into CASSPTPGSSYNEQFF.

The J gene is TRBJ2-7, the V gene TRBV4-1; D remains ambiguous. Germline CDR1 MGHRA, CDR2 YSYEKL. V lost 2 bases and J 0 bases, leaving 5 bases between the germline ends. CDR3 length: 13 amino acids. The CDR3 nucleotides read TGCGCCAGCAGCCAATACATCTCCTACGAGCAGTACTTC. Its translation: CASSQYISYEQYF.

This clone is a singleton in its sample. The chain employs TRBV9 and TRBJ2-3; 8 nucleotides match TRBD2. The germline CDR1 and CDR2 sequences are SGDLS and YYNGEE. V lost 0 bases to trimming and J lost 6 bases; unmatched junction nucleotides: 9. This CDR3 region has 16 residues. The DNA of the CDR3 is TGTGCCAGCAGCGTAGGAGGTAGCGGGATGGTGGATACGCAGTATTTT. It codes for CASSVGGSGMVDTQYF. Combining the CDR3 with reference TRBV9 and TRBJ2-3 gives the whole variable domain DSGVTQTPKHLITATGQRVTLRCSPRSGDLSVYWYQQSLDQGLQFLIQYYNGEERAKGNILERFSAQQFPDLHSELNLSSLELGDSALYFCASSVGGSGMVDTQYFGPGTRLTVL.

The chain combines TRBV4-3 with TRBJ2-5, with D possibly being TRBD1 (6 bases). This CDR3 is 18 amino acids long. Germline V lookup: CDR1 LGHNA, CDR2 YSLEER. With 0 bases removed from V and 1 base from J, the gap between germline ends came to 18 bases. This CDR3 is CASSQEGPGHPRQETQYF. CDR3 sequence (DNA): TGCGCCAGCAGCCAAGAAGGTCCGGGACATCCCCGCCAAGAGACCCAGTACTTC.

CDR3 coding DNA: TGTGCCAGCAGCTCGCGACAGGGCACTGAAGCTTTCTTT. It yields the protein CASSSRQGTEAFF. The V gene is TRBV7-2, the J gene TRBJ1-1; 7 nucleotides match TRBD1. This CDR3 has 13 amino acids. V trimming: 4 bases; J trimming: 4 bases; junction bases outside the gene matches: 3. Germline lookup yields CDR1 SGHTA and CDR2 FQGNSA.

V and J are TRBV10-2 and TRBJ1-3; possibly TRBD1 for D (6 bases). Germline CDR1 reads WSHSY; CDR2 reads SAAADI. CDR3 length equals 14 residues. V was pared by 6 bases and J by 2 bases, with 11 bases between. The CDR3 nucleotides are TGCGCCAGCAGCCGAGGGGGTACTGGAAACACCATATATTTT. Its translation is CASSRGGTGNTIYF.

This chain joins TRBV29-1 and TRBJ2-1, with 10 positions matching TRBD1. Germline CDR1 and CDR2: SQVTM and ANQGSEA. Germline trimming cut 1 base from V and 0 bases from J; bases unmatched to any gene: 12. The CDR3 length is 19 residues. The DNA for the CDR3 is TGCAGCGTTGAAGTCGGCGGACAGGGGGTCCAGAGCTCCTACAATGAGCAGTTCTTC. Protein product: CSVEVGGQGVQSSYNEQFF.

The J gene is TRBJ2-7, the V gene TRBV19, with a tentative D call TRBD1 (5 bases). This CDR3 has 14 amino acids. V was pared by 5 bases and J by 1 base, with 12 bases between. Per the germline V gene, CDR1 is LNHDA and CDR2 is SQIVND (reference sequence). DNA for the CDR3: TGTGCCAGTAGTCCTGGGGCTCAATCCTACGAGCAGTACTTC. Translation gives CASSPGAQSYEQYF.

The chain recombines TRBV30 with TRBJ2-2; TRBD2 matches at 9 bases. CDR3 size: 15 residues. V shed 4 bases, J shed 1 base, and the junction held 4 bases outside the gene matches. Looked up from germline, CDR1 is GTSNPN and CDR2 is SVGIG (reference sequence). CDR3 nucleotide sequence: TGTGCCTGGACCAGGACTAGCGAGAACACCGGGGAGCTGTTTTTT. This translates into CAWTRTSENTGELFF. Variable domain in full (rest from reference TRBV30 and TRBJ2-2): SQTIHQWPATLVQPVGSPLSLECTVEGTSNPNLYWYRQAAGRGLQLLFYSVGIGQISSEVPQNLSASRPQDRQFILSSKKLLLSDSGFYLCAWTRTSENTGELFFGEGSRLTVL.